This T cell receptor (beta chain) was profiled in a study of blood T cell repertoires in COVID-19. About the study: Samples representing acute and convalescent COVID-19 were sourced from the United States, Italy and Spain. In each case, the material was cDNA or gDNA derived from T cells, B-cell-depleted T cells, or PBMCs.

This CDR3 region has 17 residues. V lost 0 bases, J lost 1 base, and 12 bases lay in between. The germline gives CDR1 MNHEY, CDR2 SVGEGT. Original methodology: Nucleated cell number was recorded as an estimate derived from reference gene primer amplification. TCRdb keeps only in-frame clones here, not all; method: immunoSEQ multiplex PCR. From that table come the V and J calls and clone size; the DNA was used to work out D and trimming. Found here are about 170,000 clones, more than 75% of them singletons; the top ten hold roughly 3.3%. The sample holds a few counts of this clone. The V gene is TRBV6-2 or TRBV6-3, the J gene TRBJ2-2; a weak D match, TRBD2 (6 bases). This receptor was identified in an older man with acute or convalescent COVID-19. The source material was peripheral blood. In DNA form, the CDR3 reads TGTGCCAGCAGTTACTCTGCCTGGCGGGGGAACACCGGGGAGCTGTTTTTT. This translates into CASSYSAWRGNTGELFF.